The 8 T cell receptor beta chains listed next were all sequenced from one sample in a study of identical twins. TCRdb fed the 5' RACE reads into MiXCR, producing one record per CDR3 protein. The data hold 350,000 to 450,000 distinct CDR3 sequences, with around a sixth observed a single time. Material for sequencing was naive T cells sorted from blood. These receptors all stem from a man between 45 and 60 years old in good health.

This clonotype was detected many times. V usage is TRBV19 and J usage is TRBJ1-2; 7 nucleotides agree with TRBD1. Germline V gene lookup returns CDR1 LNHDA and CDR2 SQIVND (reference sequence). Unmatched junction bases numbered 5, after V lost 6 bases and J lost 4 bases. This CDR3 contains 13 residues. CDR3 protein: CASSLGQTYGYTF. The CDR3 nucleotides read TGTGCCAGTAGCCTGGGACAGACCTATGGCTACACCTTC.

The chain links TRBV9 to TRBJ2-1; 9 nucleotides match TRBD2. Germline assignment: CDR1 SGDLS and CDR2 YYNGEE. The junction had 8 bases not matched to a gene; V was cut back by 0 bases and J by 4 bases. This CDR3 is 17 amino acids long. The CDR3 sequence is CASSVGPAGGRYNEQFF. The CDR3 DNA follows: TGTGCCAGCAGCGTAGGGCCAGCGGGAGGCAGGTACAATGAGCAGTTCTTC.

The genes are TRBV11-1 and TRBJ2-1; no clear D. The CDR3 length is 19 residues. The V gene lost 1 base and the J gene lost 2 bases, with 21 bases spanning the gap. The germline V gene encodes CDR1 SGHAT and CDR2 FQDESV (reference sequence). This CDR3 is CASSLGHRFGWSAYNEQFF. The CDR3, as DNA: TGTGCCAGCAGCTTAGGCCACCGATTTGGGTGGAGCGCCTACAATGAGCAGTTCTTC.

This clonotype turned up a few times. This chain uses TRBV20-1 with TRBJ1-5; no clear D gene. In germline, CDR1 is DFQATT, CDR2 SNEGSKA (reference sequence). V shed 3 bases and J shed 6 bases, with 9 bases lying between them. This CDR3 comprises 12 residues. The CDR3 nucleotides are TGCAGTGCTAGTGTACGTAGTCAGCCCCAGCATTTT. Amino acid sequence: CSASVRSQPQHF.

The chain uses TRBV11-2 and TRBJ2-7; a possible D gene is TRBD1 (6 bases). The CDR3 consists of 14 residues. Germline loops: CDR1 SGHAT, CDR2 FQNNGV. V was pared by 5 bases and J by 3 bases, with 14 bases between. The CDR3 DNA is TGTGCCAGCAGCCCCCAACAGGGAATCTACGAGCAGTACTTC. It is translated as CASSPQQGIYEQYF.

This clonotype was detected a few times. The chain is built from TRBV29-1 and TRBJ2-5; D is undetermined. This CDR3 comprises 12 residues. The V end was cut by 4 bases, the J end by 2 bases, with 8 bases between. Germline V gene sequence: CDR1 SQVTM, CDR2 ANQGSEA. The CDR3 DNA reads as TGCAGCGTTGTTAAGTCACAAGAGACCCAGTACTTC. Amino acids: CSVVKSQETQYF.

This clonotype was observed at least ten times. This chain connects TRBV27 to TRBJ1-1; D is perhaps TRBD1 (6 bases). Trimming took off 0 bases at V and 2 bases at J, with 16 bases between the two ends. This CDR3 spans 17 amino acids. Germline V CDR1 and CDR2: MNHEY, SMNVEV (reference sequence). The CDR3, as DNA: TGTGCCAGCAGTTTATCGGGTCTGGGGGGCATAAACACTGAAGCTTTCTTT. Amino acid sequence: CASSLSGLGGINTEAFF.

Points on this clonotype: A much larger clone sits a single nucleotide away, making a read error possible. The conserved final phenylalanine or tryptophan is absent from the CDR3, which likely points to a read error. The rearrangement links TRBV4-3 to TRBJ2-5, with 12 bases aligning to TRBD1. This CDR3 contains 16 residues. The ends lost 4 bases at V and 5 bases at J; junction bases unmatched: 8. Germline values: CDR1 LGHNA, CDR2 YSLEER. CDR3 DNA sequence: TGCGCCAGCAGCCCTCAGTGGGACAGGGGGCCGGAGACCCAGTACCTC. Translating gives CASSPQWDRGPETQYL.